The 14 T cell receptor beta chains below come from one sample, sequenced in a study of T-cell reconstitution after alpha-beta-depleted transplantation in children. Unique molecular identifiers were used to barcode this TCRbeta library. TCRdb used MiXCR to reprocess the PCR reads, holding one entry per CDR3 protein. Found here are about 230,000 distinct CDR3 sequences, about 12% of them singletons; the top ten hold over 2.5%. This specimen consisted of PBMCs from the stem cell graft donor, obtained from the stem cell graft. The receptors stem from a human donor who donated a stem cell graft to a child with acute lymphoblastic leukemia.

There are many counts of this clonotype. The gene calls are TRBV25-1 and TRBJ1-1; D is possibly TRBD1 (6 bases). The V gene lost 3 bases and the J gene lost 1 base, with 12 bases spanning the gap. This CDR3 contains 15 residues. Germline V CDR1 and CDR2: MGHDK, SYGVNS. CDR3 DNA: TGTGCCAGCAGTGACCAGGGGTCGGAGAACACTGAAGCTTTCTTT. It specifies CASSDQGSENTEAFF.

V and J are TRBV6-1 and TRBJ1-2, with no clear D. CDR1 MNHNS and CDR2 SASEGT come from the germline V gene. The CDR3 extends over 14 amino acids. V dropped 6 bases and J dropped 3 bases, with 14 bases sitting between them. The CDR3 DNA follows: TGTGCCAGCAGCCCCAGGAGATTCCACTATGGCTACACCTTC. Translating it yields CASSPRRFHYGYTF.

This clonotype appeared a few times. The chain joins TRBV10-2 to TRBJ1-2; D possibly corresponds to TRBD1 (6 bases). V lost 2 bases and J 1 base, leaving 32 bases between the germline ends. This CDR3 spans 22 amino acids. In germline, CDR1 is WSHSY, CDR2 SAAADI. The CDR3 DNA reads as TGCGCCAGCAGTGAGCGGACTCTCAACCTAGACAGGAGAAGGGGTTATAACTATGGCTACACCTTC. Its protein is CASSERTLNLDRRRGYNYGYTF.

This clonotype was seen many times. The chain joins TRBV5-1 to TRBJ2-7, with 9 bases identical to TRBD2. Unmatched junction bases numbered 7, after V lost 4 bases and J lost 5 bases. Germline loops: CDR1 SGHRS, CDR2 YFSETQ. This CDR3 has 14 residues. As DNA, the CDR3 is TGCGCCAGCAGCCCCGGGACTAGCATGAACGAGCAGTACTTC. It is translated as CASSPGTSMNEQYF.

The CDR3 DNA sequence: TGTGCCAGCAGCCAAGCACGCAAAGGGACTAGCGACTACAATGAGCAGTTCTTC. Protein sequence: CASSQARKGTSDYNEQFF. J is TRBJ2-1 and V is TRBV4-2, with 10 bases that match TRBD2. The germline V gene has CDR1 LGHNA and CDR2 YNFKEQ. The CDR3 length is 18 residues. After removal of 1 base from V and 3 bases from J, the junction contained 9 bases not matched to a gene.

The chain has TRBV10-2 and TRBJ2-2; 10 bases are a match to TRBD1. CDR1 is WSHSY, CDR2 SAAADI, per germline. The J segment lost 4 bases and the V segment lost 4 bases, leaving 6 bases of the junction unmatched. This CDR3 region has 16 residues. In DNA form, the CDR3 reads TGCGCCAGCAGTGTGGACAGGGGGGGAATCACCGGGGAGCTGTTTTTT. This gives the protein CASSVDRGGITGELFF.

This clonotype was found many times. The rearrangement uses TRBV29-1 and TRBJ1-1; D gene ambiguous. The CDR3 runs to 11 residues. The V gene lost 5 bases and the J gene lost 0 bases, with 4 bases spanning the gap. Germline CDR1 SQVTM, CDR2 ANQGSEA. This chain's CDR3 is CSVQLNTEAFF. The CDR3 DNA sequence: TGCAGCGTTCAGTTGAACACTGAAGCTTTCTTT.

This clonotype was detected many times. The chain employs TRBV30 and TRBJ2-3; D gene unclear. V was clipped by 5 bases and J by 3 bases, with 18 bases between them. The germline V gene has CDR1 GTSNPN and CDR2 SVGIG (reference sequence). This CDR3 contains 15 residues. The chain's CDR3 is CAWALGLFGTDTQYF. The CDR3 region has the DNA TGTGCCTGGGCCCTGGGCCTATTCGGGACAGATACGCAGTATTTT.

As to this clonotype: A much larger clonotype is one base distant, so this may be a read error. The conserved phenylalanine or tryptophan normally closing the CDR3 is absent here, so this likely arose from a read error. CDR3 protein: CSAEAGTDLYEQYL. The DNA for the CDR3 is TGCAGTGCGGAAGCCGGGACAGATCTCTACGAGCAGTACTTG. J is TRBJ2-7 and V is TRBV20-1; TRBD1 matches 7 bases. This CDR3 has 14 amino acids. The V gene end was trimmed by 6 bases and the J gene end by 3 bases; junction bases not matched to a gene: 11. CDR1 and CDR2 from the germline V gene are DFQATT and SNEGSKA (reference sequence).

This clonotype has at least ten counts. The chain links TRBV5-1 to TRBJ1-2; D might be TRBD1 (6 bases). V gave up 0 bases and J gave up 5 bases, with 11 bases separating them. Germline-derived CDR1 and CDR2 are SGHRS and YFSETQ. The CDR3 has 14 amino acids. The CDR3 sequence: CASSLEAGDYGYTF. Written as DNA, the CDR3 is TGCGCCAGCAGCTTGGAGGCAGGGGATTATGGCTACACCTTC.

This clonotype was seen ten or more times. V gene TRBV29-1 combines with J gene TRBJ2-1; 11 bases agree with TRBD2. V lost 6 bases to trimming and J lost 7 bases; unmatched junction nucleotides: 8. CDR3 length equals 14 residues. Germline CDR1 and CDR2: SQVTM and ANQGSEA. The CDR3 region is CSVLRASGRNEQFF. In DNA, the CDR3 is TGCAGCGTCCTTCGGGCTAGCGGGAGGAATGAGCAGTTCTTC.

In its sample, this clonotype was seen many times. V is TRBV5-4 and J is TRBJ2-4; D not certain. V gave up 0 bases and J gave up 8 bases, with 9 bases separating them. The CDR3 runs 13 residues. Germline assignment: CDR1 SGHNT and CDR2 YYREEE (reference sequence). The CDR3 nucleotides are TGTGCCAGCAGCTTGGCCTCCCGGGACATTCAGTACTTC. Translated: CASSLASRDIQYF.

This clonotype was picked up many times. V is TRBV11-2 and J is TRBJ2-2; TRBD2 aligns across 15 bases. This CDR3 comprises 15 residues. V dropped 8 bases and J dropped 7; count of bases not matched to a gene: 5. CDR1 and CDR2 (germline): SGHAT, FQNNGV. CDR3 protein: CASLGLAGGIGELFF. DNA for the CDR3: TGTGCCAGCTTGGGACTAGCGGGAGGTATCGGGGAGCTGTTTTTT.

This clonotype occurred many times. V and J are TRBV20-1 and TRBJ2-7; TRBD2 is a possible D gene (5 bases). V lost 1 base, J lost 0 bases, and 13 bases lay in between. The germline gives CDR1 DFQATT, CDR2 SNEGSKA (reference sequence). CDR3 length: 15 residues. The CDR3 spells CSARGTFDLSYEQYF. Here the CDR3 DNA reads TGCAGTGCTAGAGGGACTTTCGACCTCTCCTACGAGCAGTACTTC.